This TCR beta chain appears in the sequencing data of a study of blood T cells in healthy people across ages. Study context: For every two T cells, template switching captured about one barcoded beta molecule. Study results and limitations: The recorded TCR beta diversity per million T cells decreased in a roughly linear manner with age.

A few counts support this clonotype. Its cognate antigen is unknown. The V gene's germline CDR1 is SGDLS and CDR2 YYNGEE. V shed 0 bases and J shed 9 bases, with 13 bases lying between them. This CDR3 spans 14 amino acids. Together with a sample-barcoded 5' primer, a J-beta primer mix was included in a second PCR lasting roughly 6 to 12 cycles. Individual samples furnished no less than 3 million CDR3-containing paired-end reads apiece. TCRdb reanalysed the 5' RACE reads using MiXCR and keeps one entry per CDR3 protein. This sample has 850,000 to 1,000,000 distinct CDR3 sequences, with 45% to 50% found just once.

J is TRBJ2-1 and V is TRBV9; D call uncertain. Input material: blood. This TCR came from a man between 25 and 39 years old in good health. CDR3 in DNA: TGTGCCAGCAGCGTAGAAATGGGGTTGGTTGAGCAGTTCTTC. Translating it yields CASSVEMGLVEQFF.